This paragraph covers one TCR beta chain sequence. Amplification used 60 Vbeta primers and 13 Jbeta primers. Sequencing was performed with immunoSEQ multiplex PCR; in TCRdb, only in-frame clones are kept and a portion is missing. This sample's table has about 70,000 clones. The data originate from a study of cytomegalovirus exposure and HLA in healthy donors. Trimming removed 1 base from V and 8 bases from J, with 14 bases in between. The germline CDR1 and CDR2 sequences are KGHSH and LQKENI. This CDR3 is 15 amino acids long. Sequencing was carried out using PBMCs. The sequence derives from a female donor in good health and CMV-seropositive. The J gene is TRBJ2-2, the V gene TRBV18; no definite D call. CDR3 region: CASSPRSGSEGELFF. The CDR3 nucleotides are TGTGCCAGCTCACCACGATCCGGGTCAGAGGGGGAGCTGTTTTTT.